The next 6 T cell receptor beta chains were all read from a single sample in a study of blood T cell repertoires in COVID-19. Profiling relied on immunoSEQ multiplex PCR, and the TCRdb table lists in-frame clones only, not all of them. The sample lists just under 50,000 clones, around three quarters seen once, with 25% in the top ten. The sample was peripheral blood. The receptors originated from a man in his sixties or seventies with acute or convalescent COVID-19.

The V call is TRBV30, the J call TRBJ2-7; D is unresolved. Germline CDR1 GTSNPN, CDR2 SVGIG (reference sequence). The CDR3 has 12 residues. Trimming left V 5 bases short and J 4 bases short, with 12 bases between. CDR3 in amino acids: CAWLLPPYEQYF. CDR3 nucleotides: TGTGCCTGGCTTCTTCCCCCTTACGAGCAGTACTTC.

The chain combines TRBV11-2 with TRBJ2-5; TRBD2 matches 8 bases. The length of the CDR3 is 17 residues. Germline V gives CDR1 SGHAT, CDR2 FQNNGV. Trimming took 4 bases from V and 0 from J; bases not matched to a gene: 10. Written as DNA, the CDR3 is TGTGCCAGCAGCTACCTCGGGACTAGATTGTACCAAGAGACCCAGTACTTC. Translating it yields CASSYLGTRLYQETQYF.

This clone turned up a few times. The genes are TRBV4-1 and TRBJ1-5; tentatively, D is TRBD1 (6 bases). V was clipped by 0 bases and J by 4 bases, with 10 bases between them. Germline V CDR1 and CDR2: MGHRA, YSYEKL. The CDR3 runs 15 residues. The CDR3 loop is CASSQEEQGNQPQHF. The CDR3 coding sequence is TGCGCCAGCAGCCAAGAGGAACAGGGTAATCAGCCCCAGCATTTT.

The rearrangement links TRBV5-1 to TRBJ2-3, with D tentatively TRBD2 (6 bases). Trimming cost V 5 bases and J 6 bases, with 16 bases left between them. Germline V lookup: CDR1 SGHRS, CDR2 YFSETQ. The CDR3 runs 14 residues. CDR3 in DNA: TGCGCCAGCAGGGGGACTCTTTATTCGGATACGCAGTATTTT. This gives the protein CASRGTLYSDTQYF.

The chain is built from TRBV7-2 and TRBJ2-5; D possibly corresponds to TRBD2 (7 bases). Germline-derived CDR1 and CDR2 are SGHTA and FQGNSA. The CDR3 spans 15 residues. Trimming cost V 5 bases and J 4 bases, with 17 bases left between them. The CDR3 bases are TGTGCCAGCAGCGGGAGGACTGGGGGGGCAGAGACCCAGTACTTC. This gives the protein CASSGRTGGAETQYF.

V and J are TRBV5-5 and TRBJ2-1, with D perhaps matching TRBD2 (5 bases). The CDR3 has 13 amino acids. V was pared by 0 bases and J by 10 bases, with 11 bases between. CDR1 is SGHKS, CDR2 YYEKEE, per germline (reference sequence). The CDR3 DNA follows: TGTGCCAGCAGCTTGGTGGGAGTACGGGAGCAGTTCTTC. Its translation is CASSLVGVREQFF.